The 21 T cell receptor beta chains in this list originate from one sample, sequenced in a study of CD8+CD57+ T cells in acquired aplastic anemia. The template for TCR beta VDJ and CDR3 sequence profiling was genomic DNA. Via MiXCR, TCRdb re-called the reads, giving one row per CDR3 protein. The top ten clones hold around 31% of a sample with some 48,000 distinct CDR3 sequences, about two thirds of them seen once. The sample was sorted CD4+, CD8+, or CD8+CD57+ T cells (not recorded which) from PBMCs. The receptors stem from a human donor in good health, serving as a control.

The chain has TRBV7-6 and TRBJ2-3, with D maybe TRBD1 (5 bases). Germline V lookup: CDR1 SGHVS, CDR2 FNYEAQ. The V and J ends lost 0 bases and 4 bases respectively, with 8 bases between them. The CDR3 consists of 14 residues. The CDR3 DNA reads as TGTGCCAGCAGCTTAGCGGGGCGCTCAGATACGCAGTATTTT. It codes for CASSLAGRSDTQYF. Full variable domain (rest looked up from reference TRBV7-6 and TRBJ2-3): GAGVSQSPRYKVTKRGQDVALRCDPISGHVSLYWYRQALGQGPEFLTYFNYEAQQDKSGLPNDRFSAERPEGSISTLTIQRTEQRDSAMYRCASSLAGRSDTQYFGPGTRLTVL.

CDR3 sequence (DNA): TGTGCCAGTAGTCCCGGGACAAACTATGGCTACACCTTC. This translates into CASSPGTNYGYTF. The rearrangement links TRBV19 to TRBJ1-2; D may be TRBD1 (6 bases). Germline V gene sequence: CDR1 LNHDA, CDR2 SQIVND (reference sequence). The CDR3 consists of 13 residues. V lost 5 bases and J 2 bases, leaving 9 bases between the germline ends.

This clonotype has only a few counts. The rearrangement links TRBV11-2 to TRBJ2-2; no reliable D call. V gave up 0 bases and J gave up 1 base, with 9 bases separating them. The CDR3 loop spans 16 amino acids. Germline V gives CDR1 SGHAT, CDR2 FQNNGV. The CDR3 DNA sequence: TGTGCCAGCAGCTTAGATTCTAGACGGAACACCGGGGAGCTGTTTTTT. Translating it yields CASSLDSRRNTGELFF.

This clonotype was seen only once. The chain joins TRBV6-5 to TRBJ1-2; D unresolved. This CDR3 region has 13 residues. Germline CDR1 reads MNHEY; CDR2 reads SVGAGI. Between the trimmed V and J ends, which lost 4 bases and 4 bases, there was a span of 10 bases. The CDR3 loop reads CASSSGGIYGYTF. DNA for the CDR3: TGTGCCAGCAGTTCCGGTGGAATCTATGGCTACACCTTC.

This clonotype was seen ten or more times. The chain employs TRBV11-3 and TRBJ2-5, with unresolved D. V was shortened by 3 bases and J by 2 bases, with 7 bases between the two germline ends. There are 13 residues in the CDR3. Germline CDR1 SGHNT, CDR2 YENEEA. The CDR3, as DNA: TGTGCCAGCAGCTTGTCTATACAAGAGACCCAGTACTTC. This sequence encodes CASSLSIQETQYF.

This clonotype was seen ten or more times. This chain connects TRBV7-2 to TRBJ2-7; no clear D gene. V was cut by 1 base and J by 0 bases, with 7 bases left in between. The CDR3 has 14 residues. Germline CDR1 and CDR2: SGHTA and FQGNSA. DNA of the CDR3: TGTGCCAGCAGCTTAGGGCGGTACTCCTACGAGCAGTACTTC. Protein sequence: CASSLGRYSYEQYF.

The chain joins TRBV11-1 to TRBJ2-1, with D tentatively TRBD1 or TRBD2 (6 bases each). This CDR3 comprises 14 residues. CDR1 is SGHAT, CDR2 FQDESV, per germline (reference sequence). Trimming took off 4 bases at V and 4 bases at J, with 11 bases between the two ends. The CDR3 loop is CASSSGARYNEQFF. The CDR3 nucleotides are TGTGCCAGCAGCTCGGGGGCTAGATACAATGAGCAGTTCTTC.

Worth noting for this clonotype: The junction departs from germline at one end; a sequencing error may be responsible. The chain joins TRBV19 to TRBJ1-5; D not certain. Germline CDR1 LNHDA, CDR2 SQIVND (reference sequence). There are 15 residues in the CDR3. The CDR3 region is CASRTTFNSNQPRHF. CDR3 sequence (DNA): TGTGCCAGTAGGACTACCTTTAATAGCAATCAGCCCCGGCATTTT. Supplemented by reference TRBV19 and TRBJ1-5, the full variable domain reads DGGITQSPKYLFRKEGQNVTLSCEQNLNHDAMYWYRQDPGQGLRLIYYSQIVNDFQKGDIAEGYSVSREKKESFPLTVTSAQKNPTAFYLCASRTTFNSNQPRHFGDGTRLSIL.

The chain recombines TRBV10-3 with TRBJ2-7; 11 nucleotides agree with TRBD2. Germline V gene data show CDR1 as ENHRY and CDR2 as SYGVKD. This CDR3 has 16 amino acids. V lost 4 bases, J lost 3 bases, and 8 bases stayed unmatched. The CDR3 spells CAISGVGLAGGYEQYF. CDR3 DNA: TGTGCCATCAGTGGGGTTGGACTAGCGGGTGGCTACGAGCAGTACTTC.

This clonotype was observed a handful of times. The rearrangement uses TRBV15 and TRBJ1-2, with D maybe TRBD1 (6 bases). The CDR3 has 13 amino acids. CDR1 is LNHNV, CDR2 YYDKDF, per germline (reference sequence). The V gene lost 0 bases and the J gene lost 14 bases, with 16 bases spanning the gap. For the CDR3, the DNA is TGTGCCACCAGCAGAGATTTGGACAGCGGCCTGACCTTC. Protein product: CATSRDLDSGLTF.

This clonotype has only one observation. The chain employs TRBV25-1 and TRBJ2-5; D not resolved. Germline CDR1 MGHDK, CDR2 SYGVNS. V was clipped by 5 bases and J by 5 bases, with 18 bases between them. CDR3 length equals 15 residues. The CDR3 spells CASSLGPLLGETQYF. CDR3 nucleotide sequence: TGTGCCAGCAGTCTCGGGCCGCTGCTGGGGGAGACCCAGTACTTC.

The chain is built from TRBV11-3 and TRBJ1-4; D remains unclear. Germline V gene lookup returns CDR1 SGHNT and CDR2 YENEEA. The ends were cut back, 6 bases at V and 8 bases at J, with 13 bases in the middle. The CDR3 length is 13 residues. Here the CDR3 reads CASSQMEGEKLFF. CDR3 nucleotides: TGTGCCAGCAGTCAGATGGAAGGGGAAAAACTGTTTTTT. The whole variable domain, remainder taken from reference TRBV11-3 and TRBJ1-4, is EAGVVQSPRYKIIEKKQPVAFWCNPISGHNTLYWYLQNLGQGPELLIRYENEEAVDDSQLPKDRFSAERLKGVDSTLKIQPAELGDSAVYLCASSQMEGEKLFFGSGTQLSVL.

This clonotype is termed medium-sized. The V and J genes are TRBV4-1 and TRBJ2-5, with 11 bases identical to TRBD2. The CDR3 spans 16 residues. J was trimmed by 5 bases and V by 5 bases; bases with no gene match: 10. Germline-derived CDR1 and CDR2 are MGHRA and YSYEKL. CDR3 bases: TGCGCCAGCAGCACAACGGCTAGCGGGAGGTATGAGACCCAGTACTTC. It encodes CASSTTASGRYETQYF.

V usage is TRBV2 and J usage is TRBJ2-1; 7 bases match TRBD2. The germline V gene encodes CDR1 SNHLY and CDR2 FYNNEI. The CDR3 consists of 14 residues. V was pared by 6 bases and J by 3 bases, with 5 bases of the junction left unmatched. CDR3 in DNA: TGTGCCAGCAGGGCGGGGGATCTCTACAATGAGCAGTTCTTC. It specifies CASRAGDLYNEQFF.

The chain uses TRBV24-1 and TRBJ2-3; a possible D gene is TRBD1 (6 bases). Germline CDR1 reads KGHDR; CDR2 reads SFDVKD. V shed 4 bases and J shed 8 bases, with 15 bases lying between them. This CDR3 contains 14 residues. The CDR3 coding sequence is TGTGCCACCAGTGACAAAACAGGGTTCGGTACGCAGTATTTT. This translates into CATSDKTGFGTQYF.

This clonotype was picked up a small number of times. The V gene is TRBV7-3, the J gene TRBJ1-1, with unresolved D. The CDR3 sequence is 13 residues long. Germline V gene sequence: CDR1 SGHTA, CDR2 FQGTGA. Trimming took off 2 bases at V and 0 bases at J, with 4 bases between the two ends. The CDR3 coding sequence is TGTGCCAGCAGCTTAGAGATGAACACTGAAGCTTTCTTT. It codes for CASSLEMNTEAFF.

About this clonotype: One junction end disagrees with the germline gene, perhaps due to a read error. CDR3 amino acids: CASSEFAPLHFYEQHF. The CDR3 DNA follows: TGTGCCAGCAGCGAATTTGCGCCCTTACATTTCTACGAGCAGCACTTC. V gene TRBV2 combines with J gene TRBJ2-7, with unresolved D. This CDR3 has 16 residues. Germline CDR1 is SNHLY and CDR2 is FYNNEI.

This clonotype was seen a single time. This chain links TRBV29-1 with TRBJ2-2; 7 positions agree with TRBD1. CDR1 and CDR2 (germline): SQVTM, ANQGSEA. J lost 1 base, V lost 5 bases, and 4 bases had no gene match. The CDR3 is made up of 14 amino acids. The chain's CDR3 is CSVYRGLNTGELFF. As DNA, the CDR3 is TGCAGCGTTTACAGGGGATTGAACACCGGGGAGCTGTTTTTT.

This clonotype was recorded once. The V and J genes are TRBV7-9 and TRBJ2-7; D perhaps matches TRBD1 (6 bases). Germline V gene sequence: CDR1 SEHNR, CDR2 FQNEAQ (reference sequence). Between the trimmed V and J ends, which lost 3 bases and 2 bases, there was a span of 11 bases. CDR3 length equals 14 residues. The CDR3 DNA follows: TGTGCCAGCAGCTTGTTGACAGGCCCCTACGAGCAGTACTTC. Encoded protein: CASSLLTGPYEQYF.

The gene calls are TRBV7-9 and TRBJ1-5; D remains ambiguous. The CDR3 extends over 13 amino acids. CDR1 and CDR2 (germline): SEHNR, FQNEAQ (reference sequence). Trimming shortened V by 3 bases and J by 6 bases, and 9 bases separated the two germline ends. Written as DNA, the CDR3 is TGTGCCAGCAGCTTGACGGAGGGTCAGCCCCAGCATTTT. It yields the protein CASSLTEGQPQHF. The whole variable domain, filled in from reference TRBV7-9 and TRBJ1-5, reads DTGVSQNPRHKITKRGQNVTFRCDPISEHNRLYWYRQTLGQGPEFLTYFQNEAQLEKSRLLSDRFSAERPKGSFSTLEIQRTEQGDSAMYLCASSLTEGQPQHFGDGTRLSIL.

The chain employs TRBV29-1 and TRBJ1-1, with TRBD1 as a possible D gene (6 bases). CDR3 length: 15 amino acids. Trimming took 6 bases from V and 1 from J, leaving 18 bases between them. CDR1 is SQVTM and CDR2 is ANQGSEA in the germline V gene. CDR3 in amino acids: CSVALGAGANTEAFF. CDR3 DNA: TGCAGCGTGGCCCTAGGGGCAGGGGCGAACACTGAAGCTTTCTTT. Full variable domain (missing parts from reference TRBV29-1 and TRBJ1-1): SAVISQKPSRDICQRGTSLTIQCQVDSQVTMMFWYRQQPGQSLTLIATANQGSEATYESGFVIDKFPISRPNLTFSTLTVSNMSPEDSSIYLCSVALGAGANTEAFFGQGTRLTVV.